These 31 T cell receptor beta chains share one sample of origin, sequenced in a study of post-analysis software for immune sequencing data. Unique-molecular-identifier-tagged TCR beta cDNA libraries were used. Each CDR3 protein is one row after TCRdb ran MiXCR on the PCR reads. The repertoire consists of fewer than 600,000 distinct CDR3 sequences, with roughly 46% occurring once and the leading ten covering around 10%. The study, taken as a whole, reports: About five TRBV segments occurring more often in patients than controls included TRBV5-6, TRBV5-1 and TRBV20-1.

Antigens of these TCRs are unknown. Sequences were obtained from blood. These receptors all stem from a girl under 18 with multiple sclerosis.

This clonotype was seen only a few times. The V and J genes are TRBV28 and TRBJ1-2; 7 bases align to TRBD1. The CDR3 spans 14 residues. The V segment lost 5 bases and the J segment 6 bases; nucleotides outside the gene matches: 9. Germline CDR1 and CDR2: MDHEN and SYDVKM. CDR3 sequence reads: CASSTPGQNNGYTF. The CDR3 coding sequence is TGTGCCAGCAGTACTCCGGGACAGAATAATGGCTACACCTTC.

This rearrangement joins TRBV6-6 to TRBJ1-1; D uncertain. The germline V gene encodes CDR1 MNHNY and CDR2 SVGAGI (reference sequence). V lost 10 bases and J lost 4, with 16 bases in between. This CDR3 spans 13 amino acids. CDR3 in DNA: TGTGCCACAACGCGGGCAGCGGGCACTGAAGCTTTCTTT. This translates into CATTRAAGTEAFF.

CDR3 DNA: TGTGCCAGCGTTAGGTTGGGTAGGGGATACGAGCAGTACTTC. This encodes CASVRLGRGYEQYF. The genes are TRBV27 and TRBJ2-7; the D gene is possibly TRBD1 (5 bases). The V and J ends lost 8 bases and 4 bases respectively, with 18 bases between them. The length of the CDR3 is 14 residues. From germline, CDR1 is MNHEY and CDR2 SMNVEV (reference sequence).

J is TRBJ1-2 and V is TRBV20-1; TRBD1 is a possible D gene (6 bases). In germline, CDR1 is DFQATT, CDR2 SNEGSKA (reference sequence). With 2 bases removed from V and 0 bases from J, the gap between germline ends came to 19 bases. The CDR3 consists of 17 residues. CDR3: CSARSWGDINSNYGYTF. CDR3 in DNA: TGCAGTGCTAGATCCTGGGGGGACATCAACTCTAACTATGGCTACACCTTC.

Written as DNA, the CDR3 is TGTGCCAGCAGCCCAGAAAACGACAGGCTTCACCCCCACTTT. Encoded protein: CASSPENDRLHPHF. The chain carries TRBV5-4 and TRBJ1-6; D is perhaps TRBD1 (6 bases). Germline values: CDR1 SGHNT, CDR2 YYREEE (reference sequence). This CDR3 region has 14 residues. V lost 4 bases and J 18 bases, leaving 23 bases between the germline ends.

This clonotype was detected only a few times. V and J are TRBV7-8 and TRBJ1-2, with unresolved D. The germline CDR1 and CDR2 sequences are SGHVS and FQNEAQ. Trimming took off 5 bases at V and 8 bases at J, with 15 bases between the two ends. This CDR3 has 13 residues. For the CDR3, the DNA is TGTGCCAGCAGCCGTAACCCAGATTTCGGCTACACCTTC. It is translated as CASSRNPDFGYTF. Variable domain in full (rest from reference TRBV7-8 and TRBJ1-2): GAGVSQSPRYKVAKRGQDVALRCDPISGHVSLFWYQQALGQGPEFLTYFQNEAQLDKSGLPSDRFFAERPEGSVSTLKIQRTQQEDSAVYLCASSRNPDFGYTFGSGTRLTVV.

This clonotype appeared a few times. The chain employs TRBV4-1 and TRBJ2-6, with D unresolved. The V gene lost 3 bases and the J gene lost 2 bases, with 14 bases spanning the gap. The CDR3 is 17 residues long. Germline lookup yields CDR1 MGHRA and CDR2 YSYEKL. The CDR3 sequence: CASSHWTAAAGANVLTF. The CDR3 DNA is TGCGCCAGCAGCCACTGGACCGCGGCGGCTGGGGCCAACGTCCTGACTTTC.

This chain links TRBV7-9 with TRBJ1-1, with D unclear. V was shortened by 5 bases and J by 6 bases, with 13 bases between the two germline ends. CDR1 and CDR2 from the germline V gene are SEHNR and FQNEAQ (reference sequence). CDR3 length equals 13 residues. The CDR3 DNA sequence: TGTGCCAGCAGCAGAGACGTAAGCTCTGAAGCTTTCTTT. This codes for CASSRDVSSEAFF.

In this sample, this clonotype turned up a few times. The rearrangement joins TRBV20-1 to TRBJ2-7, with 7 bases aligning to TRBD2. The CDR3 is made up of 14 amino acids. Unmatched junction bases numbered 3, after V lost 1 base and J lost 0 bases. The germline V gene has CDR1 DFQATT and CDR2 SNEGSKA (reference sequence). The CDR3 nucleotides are TGCAGTGCTAGAGTGCCTAGCGGCTCCTACGAGCAGTACTTC. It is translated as CSARVPSGSYEQYF.

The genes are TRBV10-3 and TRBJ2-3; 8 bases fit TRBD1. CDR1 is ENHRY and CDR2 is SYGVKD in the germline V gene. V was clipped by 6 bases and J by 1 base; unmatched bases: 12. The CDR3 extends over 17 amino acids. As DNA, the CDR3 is TGTGCCATCAGATTTGATTCAGGGGGCGAAGGCACAGATACGCAGTATTTT. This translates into CAIRFDSGGEGTDTQYF.

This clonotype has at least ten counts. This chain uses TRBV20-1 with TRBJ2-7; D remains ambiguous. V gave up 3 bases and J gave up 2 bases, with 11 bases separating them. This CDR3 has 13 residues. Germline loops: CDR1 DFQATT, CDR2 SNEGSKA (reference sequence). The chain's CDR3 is CSASRVHAYEQYF. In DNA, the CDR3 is TGCAGTGCTAGCCGGGTCCATGCCTACGAGCAGTACTTC.

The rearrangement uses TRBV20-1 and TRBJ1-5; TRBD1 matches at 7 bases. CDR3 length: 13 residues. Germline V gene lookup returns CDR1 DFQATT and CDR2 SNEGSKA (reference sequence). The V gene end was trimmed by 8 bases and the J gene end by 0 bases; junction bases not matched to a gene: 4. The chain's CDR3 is CSSQGGSNQPQHF. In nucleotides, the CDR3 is TGCAGTTCGCAGGGGGGTAGCAATCAGCCCCAGCATTTT.

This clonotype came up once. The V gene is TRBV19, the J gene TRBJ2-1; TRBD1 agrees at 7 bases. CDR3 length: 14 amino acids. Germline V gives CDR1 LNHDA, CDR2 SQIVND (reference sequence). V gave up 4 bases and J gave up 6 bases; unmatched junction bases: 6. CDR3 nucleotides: TGTGCCAGTAGTAGGGGGACAGATATCAATGAGCAGTTCTTC. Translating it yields CASSRGTDINEQFF. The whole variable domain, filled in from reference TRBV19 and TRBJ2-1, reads DGGITQSPKYLFRKEGQNVTLSCEQNLNHDAMYWYRQDPGQGLRLIYYSQIVNDFQKGDIAEGYSVSREKKESFPLTVTSAQKNPTAFYLCASSRGTDINEQFFGPGTRLTVL.

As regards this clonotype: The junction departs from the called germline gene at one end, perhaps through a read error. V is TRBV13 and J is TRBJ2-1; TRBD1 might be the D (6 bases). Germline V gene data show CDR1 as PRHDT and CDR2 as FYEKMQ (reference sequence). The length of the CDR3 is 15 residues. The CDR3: CASSPIQGAYDEQFF. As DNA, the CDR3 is TGTGCCAGCAGCCCAATACAGGGAGCCTACGATGAGCAGTTCTTC.

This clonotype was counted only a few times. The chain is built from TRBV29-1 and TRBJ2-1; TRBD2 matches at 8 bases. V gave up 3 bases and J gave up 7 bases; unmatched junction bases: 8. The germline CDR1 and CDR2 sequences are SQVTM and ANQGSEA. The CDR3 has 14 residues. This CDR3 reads CSVDSGRAGNEQFF. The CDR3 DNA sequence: TGCAGCGTTGACTCCGGGAGGGCCGGGAATGAGCAGTTCTTC.

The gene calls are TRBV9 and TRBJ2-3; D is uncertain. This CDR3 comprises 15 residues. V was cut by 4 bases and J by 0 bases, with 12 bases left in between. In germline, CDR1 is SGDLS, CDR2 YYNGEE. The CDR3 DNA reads TGTGCCAGCAGCCCCCAGGCCACTAGCACAGATACGCAGTATTTT. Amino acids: CASSPQATSTDTQYF.

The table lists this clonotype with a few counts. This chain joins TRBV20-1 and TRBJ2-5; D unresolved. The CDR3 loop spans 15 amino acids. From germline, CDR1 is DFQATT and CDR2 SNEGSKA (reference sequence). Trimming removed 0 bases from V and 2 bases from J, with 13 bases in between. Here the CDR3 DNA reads TGCAGTGCTAGAGATTCCTGGAGTGAACAAGAGACCCAGTACTTC. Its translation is CSARDSWSEQETQYF.

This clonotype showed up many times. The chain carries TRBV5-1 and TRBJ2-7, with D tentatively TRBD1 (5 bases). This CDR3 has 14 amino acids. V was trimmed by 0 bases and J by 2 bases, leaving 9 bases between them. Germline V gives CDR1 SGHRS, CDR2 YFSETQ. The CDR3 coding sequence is TGCGCCAGCAGCTTGGGAACAGGCCCCTACGAGCAGTACTTC. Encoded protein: CASSLGTGPYEQYF.

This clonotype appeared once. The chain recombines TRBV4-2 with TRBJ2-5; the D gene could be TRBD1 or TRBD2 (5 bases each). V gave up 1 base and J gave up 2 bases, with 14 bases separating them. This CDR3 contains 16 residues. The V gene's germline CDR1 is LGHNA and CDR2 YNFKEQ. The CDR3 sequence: CASSQVQGGSQETQYF. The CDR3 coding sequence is TGTGCCAGCAGCCAAGTCCAGGGTGGGAGTCAAGAGACCCAGTACTTC.

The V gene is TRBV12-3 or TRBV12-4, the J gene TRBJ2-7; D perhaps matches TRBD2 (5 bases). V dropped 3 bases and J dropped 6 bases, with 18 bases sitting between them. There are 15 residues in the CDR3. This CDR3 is CASSFAASPSSEQYF. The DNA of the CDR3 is TGTGCCAGCAGTTTTGCGGCTAGCCCGTCGAGCGAGCAGTACTTC.

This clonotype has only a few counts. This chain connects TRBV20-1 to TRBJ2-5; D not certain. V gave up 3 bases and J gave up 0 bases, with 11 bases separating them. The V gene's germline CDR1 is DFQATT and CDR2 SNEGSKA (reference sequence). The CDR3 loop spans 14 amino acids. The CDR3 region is CSAREQVNQETQYF. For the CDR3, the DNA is TGCAGTGCTAGGGAGCAGGTCAACCAAGAGACCCAGTACTTC.

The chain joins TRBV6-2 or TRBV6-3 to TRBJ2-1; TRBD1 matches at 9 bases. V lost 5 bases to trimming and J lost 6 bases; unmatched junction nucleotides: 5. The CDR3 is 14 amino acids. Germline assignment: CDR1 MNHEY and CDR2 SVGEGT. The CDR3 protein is CASSRTGEVNEQFF. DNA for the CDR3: TGTGCCAGCAGTCGGACAGGGGAGGTCAATGAGCAGTTCTTC.

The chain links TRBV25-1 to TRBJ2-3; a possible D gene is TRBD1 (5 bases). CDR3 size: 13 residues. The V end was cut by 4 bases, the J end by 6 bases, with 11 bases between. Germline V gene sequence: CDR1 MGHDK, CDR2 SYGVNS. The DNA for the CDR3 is TGTGCCAGCAGTGTGCCAGGGTCTGATACGCAGTATTTT. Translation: CASSVPGSDTQYF.

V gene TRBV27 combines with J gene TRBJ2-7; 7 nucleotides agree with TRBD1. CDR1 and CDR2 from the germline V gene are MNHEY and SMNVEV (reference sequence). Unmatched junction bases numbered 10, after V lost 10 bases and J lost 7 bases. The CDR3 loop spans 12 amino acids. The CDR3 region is CATQTGSREQYF. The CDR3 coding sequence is TGTGCCACCCAGACAGGGTCAAGGGAGCAGTACTTC.

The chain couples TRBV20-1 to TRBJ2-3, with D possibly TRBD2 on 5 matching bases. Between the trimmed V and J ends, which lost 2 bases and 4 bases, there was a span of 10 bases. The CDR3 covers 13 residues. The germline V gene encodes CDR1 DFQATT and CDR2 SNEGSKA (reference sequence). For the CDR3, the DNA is TGCAGTGCTAGATCTGGACTCCCAGATACGCAGTATTTT. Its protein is CSARSGLPDTQYF.

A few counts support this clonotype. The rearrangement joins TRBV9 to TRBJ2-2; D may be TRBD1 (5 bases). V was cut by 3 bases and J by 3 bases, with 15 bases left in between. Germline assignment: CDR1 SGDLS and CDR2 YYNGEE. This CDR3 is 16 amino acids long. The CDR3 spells CASSATSTGDTGELFF. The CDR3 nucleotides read TGTGCCAGCAGCGCCACAAGTACAGGAGACACCGGGGAGCTGTTTTTT.

The DNA for the CDR3 is TGTGCCAGCAGTTACTCCGGACATGAGGACTATGGCTACACCTTC. Residues: CASSYSGHEDYGYTF. The V and J genes are TRBV6-5 and TRBJ1-2; D may be TRBD1 (5 bases). V was pared by 0 bases and J by 3 bases, with 11 bases between. The CDR3 loop spans 15 amino acids. Per the germline V gene, CDR1 is MNHEY and CDR2 is SVGAGI.

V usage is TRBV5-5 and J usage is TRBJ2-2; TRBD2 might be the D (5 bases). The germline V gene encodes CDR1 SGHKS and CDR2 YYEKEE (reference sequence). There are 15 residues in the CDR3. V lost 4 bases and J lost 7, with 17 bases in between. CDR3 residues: CASSLRIVRGGELFF. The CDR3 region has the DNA TGTGCCAGCAGCCTCCGGATCGTCCGGGGCGGGGAGCTGTTTTTT.

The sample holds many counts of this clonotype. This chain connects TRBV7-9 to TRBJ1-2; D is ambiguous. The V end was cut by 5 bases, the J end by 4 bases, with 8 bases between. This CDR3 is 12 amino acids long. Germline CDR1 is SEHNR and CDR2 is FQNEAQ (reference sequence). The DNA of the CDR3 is TGTGCCAGCAGCCTGGACGGCTATGGCTACACCTTC. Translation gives CASSLDGYGYTF.

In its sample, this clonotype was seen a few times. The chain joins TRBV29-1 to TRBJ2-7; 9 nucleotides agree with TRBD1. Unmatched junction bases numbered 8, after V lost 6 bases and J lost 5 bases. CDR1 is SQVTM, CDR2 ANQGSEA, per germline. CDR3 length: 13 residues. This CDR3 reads CSVDGTGKDEQYF. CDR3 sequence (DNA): TGCAGCGTGGACGGGACAGGGAAAGACGAGCAGTACTTC.

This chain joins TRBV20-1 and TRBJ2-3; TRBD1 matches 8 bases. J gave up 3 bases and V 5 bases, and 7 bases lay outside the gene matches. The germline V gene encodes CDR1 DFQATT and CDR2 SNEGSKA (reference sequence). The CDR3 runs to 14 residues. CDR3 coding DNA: TGCAGTGCTGTGGACAGGGTCGGGACAGATACGCAGTATTTT. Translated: CSAVDRVGTDTQYF.